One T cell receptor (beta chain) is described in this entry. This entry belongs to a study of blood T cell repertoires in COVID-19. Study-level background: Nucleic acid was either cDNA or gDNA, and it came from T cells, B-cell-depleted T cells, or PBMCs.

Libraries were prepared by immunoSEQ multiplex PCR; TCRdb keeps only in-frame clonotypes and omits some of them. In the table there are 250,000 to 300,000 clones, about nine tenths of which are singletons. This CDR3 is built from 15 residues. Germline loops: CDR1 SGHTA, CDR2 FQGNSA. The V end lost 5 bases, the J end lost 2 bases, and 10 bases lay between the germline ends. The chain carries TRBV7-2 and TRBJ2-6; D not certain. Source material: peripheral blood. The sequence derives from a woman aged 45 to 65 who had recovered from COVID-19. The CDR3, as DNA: TGTGCCAGCAGCATGACTGTAACTGGGGCCAACGTCCTGACTTTC. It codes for CASSMTVTGANVLTF.